A single sample is the source of the 27 T cell receptor beta chains below, sequenced in a study of glioma-infiltrating T cells. Amplification of TCR alpha and beta CDR3 regions from RNA used iRepertoire nested multiplex PCR. Via MiXCR, TCRdb re-called the multiplex PCR reads, giving one row per CDR3 protein. The table lists approximately 400,000 distinct CDR3 sequences, roughly two fifths of them singletons. Material for sequencing was glioma tissue, nonneoplastic brain tissue, or PBMCs (not recorded which). These receptors were obtained from a human donor with low-grade glioma or glioblastoma, undergoing nonglioma brain surgery, or in good health (not recorded which).

This clonotype came up a few times. The chain links TRBV20-1 to TRBJ2-5; 12 bases align to TRBD1. Trimming cost V 3 bases and J 5 bases; bases outside gene matches: 7. This CDR3 has 15 residues. Germline CDR1 is DFQATT and CDR2 is SNEGSKA (reference sequence). CDR3 sequence reads: CSARAGTGGMETQYF. The DNA of the CDR3 is TGCAGTGCTAGGGCCGGGACAGGGGGCATGGAGACCCAGTACTTC.

The rearrangement links TRBV29-1 to TRBJ2-2; D not certain. The V end was cut by 3 bases, the J end by 1 base, with 9 bases between. The CDR3 is 14 amino acids. Per the germline V gene, CDR1 is SQVTM and CDR2 is ANQGSEA. The CDR3 is CSVERQKNTGELFF. CDR3 coding DNA: TGCAGCGTTGAGAGGCAGAAGAACACCGGGGAGCTGTTTTTT.

A note on this clonotype: This may be a read error: a much more frequent sequence differs by one nucleotide. The chain has TRBV6-9 and TRBJ2-7, with 7 positions matching TRBD2. The germline gives CDR1 MNHGY, CDR2 SVAAGI. This CDR3 is built from 16 residues. The CDR3 reads CANSYSGGGPSYEQYF. The CDR3 DNA reads as TGTGCCAACAGTTATAGTGGGGGAGGGCCTAGCTACGAGCAGTACTTC.

The gene calls are TRBV7-8 and TRBJ1-2; no clear D gene. The CDR3 runs 15 residues. V gave up 2 bases and J gave up 2 bases, with 12 bases separating them. CDR1 and CDR2 (germline): SGHVS, FQNEAQ. CDR3 in DNA: TGTGCCAGCAGCTTACAAGGGTTCCCAAACTATGGCTACACCTTC. As protein: CASSLQGFPNYGYTF.

The chain carries TRBV11-2 and TRBJ1-2; unclear D gene. CDR3 size: 14 residues. With 5 bases removed from V and 4 bases from J, the gap between germline ends came to 14 bases. CDR1 is SGHAT, CDR2 FQNNGV, per germline. The CDR3 spells CASSNGPGGYGYTF. The CDR3 DNA reads as TGTGCCAGCAGCAACGGACCGGGCGGCTATGGCTACACCTTC.

The chain links TRBV20-1 to TRBJ2-1; no clear D. There are 16 residues in the CDR3. Germline lookup yields CDR1 DFQATT and CDR2 SNEGSKA (reference sequence). The V and J ends lost 3 bases and 1 base respectively, with 16 bases between them. The CDR3 is CSASPLSDLSYNEQFF. CDR3 DNA sequence: TGCAGTGCTAGCCCCCTCTCGGATTTATCCTACAATGAGCAGTTCTTC.

This chain joins TRBV4-1 and TRBJ2-1, with TRBD2 identical over 11 bases. CDR3 length equals 18 residues. CDR1 is MGHRA and CDR2 is YSYEKL in the germline V gene. The J segment lost 2 bases and the V segment lost 1 base, leaving 7 bases of the junction unmatched. Here the CDR3 reads CASSQGGSGRATYNEQFF. The CDR3 DNA follows: TGCGCCAGCAGCCAAGGGGGTAGCGGGAGGGCAACCTACAATGAGCAGTTCTTC.

Concerning this clonotype itself: One end of the junction fails to match germline, which may point to a read error. The gene calls are TRBV6-4 and TRBJ2-2; D is unclear. Germline CDR1 is MRHNA and CDR2 is SNTAGT. CDR3 length: 13 amino acids. This CDR3 is CSSSDTNTGELFF. CDR3 nucleotides: TGTTCCAGCAGTGACACGAATACCGGGGAGCTGTTTTTT.

The gene calls are TRBV15 and TRBJ1-5; the D gene is possibly TRBD1 (5 bases). The germline V gene encodes CDR1 LNHNV and CDR2 YYDKDF (reference sequence). The CDR3 totals 17 residues. The germline V and J ends were trimmed by 0 bases and 7 bases, with 19 bases remaining between them. The CDR3 protein is CATSRERGQERGQPQHF. The CDR3 DNA is TGTGCCACCAGCAGAGAGAGGGGTCAGGAGCGAGGGCAGCCCCAGCATTTT.

The CDR3 loop is CATSRDRGVGTEAFF. The CDR3 DNA is TGTGCCACCAGCAGGGATAGGGGGGTAGGGACTGAAGCTTTCTTT. The chain uses TRBV15 and TRBJ1-1, with a tentative D call TRBD1 (6 bases). Trimming stripped 3 bases from V and 5 bases from J, with 16 bases between. The CDR3 loop spans 15 amino acids. The germline gives CDR1 LNHNV, CDR2 YYDKDF (reference sequence).

This clonotype appeared once. The junction does not match germline at one end; this may be a read error. The rearrangement links TRBV4-2 to TRBJ1-2; 10 nucleotides align to TRBD1. This CDR3 contains 17 residues. The germline gives CDR1 LGHNA, CDR2 YNFKEQ. The CDR3 DNA reads TGTGCCAGCGGCCAAGCCGGGACAGGGGCCATTTTCTATGGCTACACCTTC. This gives the protein CASGQAGTGAIFYGYTF.

This chain connects TRBV7-9 to TRBJ1-1; D not resolved. V lost 3 bases and J lost 4, with 9 bases in between. The CDR3 is 13 amino acids. Germline V CDR1 and CDR2: SEHNR, FQNEAQ (reference sequence). The CDR3 bases are TGTGCCAGCAGCTTGGACCCGGGCACTGAAGCTTTCTTT. Encoded protein: CASSLDPGTEAFF. Combining the CDR3 with reference TRBV7-9 and TRBJ1-1 gives the whole variable domain DTGVSQNPRHKITKRGQNVTFRCDPISEHNRLYWYRQTLGQGPEFLTYFQNEAQLEKSRLLSDRFSAERPKGSFSTLEIQRTEQGDSAMYLCASSLDPGTEAFFGQGTRLTVV.

V is TRBV15 and J is TRBJ2-2; 9 bases line up with TRBD2. CDR1 is LNHNV and CDR2 is YYDKDF in the germline V gene (reference sequence). The V and J ends lost 0 bases and 4 bases, in that order; junction bases with no gene match: 6. The CDR3 is 17 amino acids. CDR3 DNA: TGTGCCACCAGCAGAGATCCGACTAGCGGAGGCACCGGGGAGCTGTTTTTT. Protein sequence: CATSRDPTSGGTGELFF.

The chain couples TRBV4-3 to TRBJ1-4; possibly TRBD1 for D (5 bases). The CDR3 consists of 14 residues. Trimming removed 1 base from V and 8 bases from J, with 11 bases in between. Germline loops: CDR1 LGHNA, CDR2 YSLEER. CDR3 nucleotide sequence: TGCGCCAGCAGCCAAGTTTGGGGGTTGGAAAAACTGTTTTTT. Translation: CASSQVWGLEKLFF.

This clonotype was detected many times. The chain carries TRBV25-1 and TRBJ1-1; D might be TRBD1 (6 bases). The CDR3 totals 12 residues. With 6 bases removed from V and 6 bases from J, the gap between germline ends came to 11 bases. Germline CDR1 and CDR2: MGHDK and SYGVNS. The CDR3 coding sequence is TGTGCCAGCAGACAGGGAGGCGCTGAAGCTTTCTTT. This gives the protein CASRQGGAEAFF.

The chain has TRBV6-2 or TRBV6-3 and TRBJ1-3; unclear D gene. Trimming took off 6 bases at V and 3 bases at J, with 12 bases between the two ends. This CDR3 comprises 14 residues. Germline V gene data show CDR1 as MNHEY and CDR2 as SVGEGT. The CDR3 reads CASSLAQFGNTIYF. CDR3 DNA: TGTGCCAGCAGCTTGGCTCAGTTTGGAAACACCATATATTTT.

Points on this clonotype: The junction differs from germline at one of its ends, possibly a read error. V is TRBV20-1 and J is TRBJ1-5, with 9 bases aligning to TRBD1. The CDR3 is 15 amino acids. CDR1 and CDR2 (germline): DFQATT, SNEGSKA (reference sequence). The CDR3 sequence: CGAGTGGSLVSLQHF. CDR3 nucleotides: TGCGGTGCTGGAACAGGGGGCAGCCTGGTTTCCCTCCAGCATTTT.

The DNA for the CDR3 is TGTGCCAGCAGCTTAGCGAGAGGGTACAATCAGCCCCAGCATTTT. It yields the protein CASSLARGYNQPQHF. V is TRBV11-2 and J is TRBJ1-5; D uncertain. The CDR3 consists of 15 residues. V lost 1 base and J lost 3, with 10 bases in between. CDR1 is SGHAT, CDR2 FQNNGV, per germline.

The chain joins TRBV12-3 or TRBV12-4 to TRBJ2-7; a weak D match, TRBD1 (7 bases). Trimming removed 7 bases from V and 5 bases from J, with 15 bases in between. The CDR3 is made up of 13 amino acids. This chain's CDR3 is CASKTDRRDEQYF. The CDR3 DNA reads TGTGCCAGCAAAACGGACAGGAGGGACGAGCAGTACTTC.

Points on this clonotype: Just one base apart from a much larger clone, this may be a read error. The gene calls are TRBV15 and TRBJ2-1; 8 bases fit TRBD2. This CDR3 comprises 15 residues. With V trimmed by 2 bases and J by 8 bases, 8 bases remained unmatched. Germline V gene data show CDR1 as LNHNV and CDR2 as YYDKDF (reference sequence). The CDR3 spells CATSRRSTSAYEQFF. CDR3 coding DNA: TGTGCCACCAGCAGACGCTCGACTAGCGCGTATGAGCAGTTCTTC. Supplemented by reference TRBV15 and TRBJ2-1, the full variable domain reads DAMVIQNPRYQVTQFGKPVTLSCSQTLNHNVMYWYQQKSSQAPKLLFHYYDKDFNNEADTPDNFQSRRPNTSFCFLDIRSPGLGDTAMYLCATSRRSTSAYEQFFGPGTRLTVL.

This clonotype was seen a few times. The CDR3: CSAQTRMDRGTVRDTEAFF. The CDR3 DNA reads TGCAGTGCTCAAACCAGAATGGACAGGGGTACCGTCCGGGACACTGAAGCTTTCTTT. The J gene is TRBJ1-1, the V gene TRBV20-1, with TRBD1 matching 9 bases. CDR1 DFQATT and CDR2 SNEGSKA come from the germline V gene (reference sequence). Trimming took 5 bases from V and 3 from J; bases not matched to a gene: 22. The CDR3 is 19 amino acids.

This clonotype was observed a few times. This chain links TRBV20-1 with TRBJ2-5, with 8 bases matching TRBD1. The CDR3 runs 15 residues. V lost 2 bases and J lost 2; bases outside the gene matches: 7. CDR1 is DFQATT, CDR2 SNEGSKA, per germline (reference sequence). CDR3: CSARITRTGQETQYF. The CDR3 bases are TGCAGTGCTAGAATAACCAGGACAGGGCAAGAGACCCAGTACTTC.

A word on this clonotype: A read error may explain this, as a much larger clone is one base away. The gene calls are TRBV6-6 and TRBJ2-7; D not resolved. The CDR3 sequence is 14 residues long. Germline V gene sequence: CDR1 MNHNY, CDR2 SVGAGI (reference sequence). The CDR3 DNA follows: TGTGCCAGCAGTCCCGCCGCGGTGGCCTACGGGCAGTACTTC. Translation gives CASSPAAVAYGQYF.

This chain joins TRBV18 and TRBJ1-2; D gene ambiguous. The CDR3 has 13 amino acids. CDR1 KGHSH and CDR2 LQKENI come from the germline V gene. V was trimmed by 1 base and J by 6 bases, leaving 9 bases between them. CDR3 sequence: CASSPLFQDGYTF. In nucleotides, the CDR3 is TGTGCCAGCTCACCACTATTCCAGGATGGCTACACCTTC.

At least ten counts were recorded for this clonotype. The chain joins TRBV28 to TRBJ2-1; D remains unclear. Germline values: CDR1 MDHEN, CDR2 SYDVKM. V lost 5 bases, J lost 6 bases, and 8 bases lay in between. The length of the CDR3 is 12 residues. The CDR3 coding sequence is TGTGCCAGCAGTCTAGACACCAATGAGCAGTTCTTC. Protein product: CASSLDTNEQFF.

This clonotype was seen at least ten times. The rearrangement uses TRBV28 and TRBJ1-6, with D possibly being TRBD1 (6 bases). Trimming took 1 base from V and 7 from J, leaving 17 bases between them. CDR3 length: 17 residues. The germline V gene has CDR1 MDHEN and CDR2 SYDVKM. CDR3 amino acids: CASSLSRWGHSNSPLHF. DNA for the CDR3: TGTGCCAGCAGTTTATCACGGTGGGGACACAGCAATTCACCCCTCCACTTT.

This clonotype was observed at least ten times. V gene TRBV4-1 combines with J gene TRBJ1-1; TRBD1 matches 11 bases. After removal of 2 bases from V and 8 bases from J, the junction contained 7 bases not matched to a gene. This CDR3 is 15 amino acids long. Germline loops: CDR1 MGHRA, CDR2 YSYEKL. The CDR3 region is CASSQWTGGRLEAFF. The DNA of the CDR3 is TGCGCCAGCAGCCAATGGACAGGGGGCCGTTTGGAAGCTTTCTTT.